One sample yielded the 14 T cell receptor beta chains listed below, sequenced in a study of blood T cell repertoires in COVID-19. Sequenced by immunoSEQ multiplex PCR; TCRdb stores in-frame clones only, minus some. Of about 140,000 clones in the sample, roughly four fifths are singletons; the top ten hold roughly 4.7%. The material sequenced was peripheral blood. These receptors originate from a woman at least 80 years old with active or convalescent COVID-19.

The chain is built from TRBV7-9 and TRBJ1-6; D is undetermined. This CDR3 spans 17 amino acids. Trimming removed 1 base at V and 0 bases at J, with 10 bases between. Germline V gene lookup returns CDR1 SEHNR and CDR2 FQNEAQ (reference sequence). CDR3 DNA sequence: TGTGCCAGCAGCTTAGGGAAGGAGAGCTCCTATAATTCACCCCTCCACTTT. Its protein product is CASSLGKESSYNSPLHF.

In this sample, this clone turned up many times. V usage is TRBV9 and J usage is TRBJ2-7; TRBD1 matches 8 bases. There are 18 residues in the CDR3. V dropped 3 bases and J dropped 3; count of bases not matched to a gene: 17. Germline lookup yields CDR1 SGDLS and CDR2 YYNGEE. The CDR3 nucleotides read TGTGCCAGCAGCGCTGGATTGGGGGCTCAGGGGGCGTTCTACGAGCAGTACTTC. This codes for CASSAGLGAQGAFYEQYF.

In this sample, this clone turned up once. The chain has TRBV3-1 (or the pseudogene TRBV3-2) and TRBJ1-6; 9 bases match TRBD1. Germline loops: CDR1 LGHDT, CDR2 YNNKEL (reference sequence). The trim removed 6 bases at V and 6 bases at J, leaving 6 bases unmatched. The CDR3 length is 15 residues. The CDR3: CASRAGQGFNSPLHF. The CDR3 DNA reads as TGTGCCAGCAGGGCGGGACAGGGATTTAATTCACCCCTCCACTTT.

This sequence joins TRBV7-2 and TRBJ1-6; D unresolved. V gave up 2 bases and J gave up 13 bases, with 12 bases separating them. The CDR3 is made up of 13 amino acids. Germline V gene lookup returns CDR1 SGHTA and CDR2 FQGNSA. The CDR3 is CASSLKSDVPLHF. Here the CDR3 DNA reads TGTGCCAGCAGCTTAAAGAGCGATGTCCCCCTCCACTTT.

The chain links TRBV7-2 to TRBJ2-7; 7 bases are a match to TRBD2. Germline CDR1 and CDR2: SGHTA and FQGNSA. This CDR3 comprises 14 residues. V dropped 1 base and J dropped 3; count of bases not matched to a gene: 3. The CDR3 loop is CASSLVAGVYEQYF. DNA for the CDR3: TGTGCCAGCAGCTTAGTGGCGGGGGTCTACGAGCAGTACTTC. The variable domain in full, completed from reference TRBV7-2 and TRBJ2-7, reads GAGVSQSPSNKVTEKGKDVELRCDPISGHTALYWYRQSLGQGLEFLIYFQGNSAPDKSGLPSDRFSAERTGGSVSTLTIQRTQQEDSAVYLCASSLVAGVYEQYFGPGTRLTVT.

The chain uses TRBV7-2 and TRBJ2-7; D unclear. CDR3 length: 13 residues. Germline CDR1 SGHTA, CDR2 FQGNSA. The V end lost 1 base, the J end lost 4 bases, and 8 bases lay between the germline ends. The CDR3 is CASSLVAGYEQYF. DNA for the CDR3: TGTGCCAGCAGCTTAGTAGCCGGTTACGAGCAGTACTTC.

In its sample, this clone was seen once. In nucleotides, the CDR3 is TGTGCCAGCAGTTCACAGATCGGTGGGGCCAACGTCCTGACTTTC. Amino acid sequence: CASSSQIGGANVLTF. The chain links TRBV6-6 to TRBJ2-6; no definite D call. Germline CDR1 and CDR2: MNHNY and SVGAGI (reference sequence). V lost 4 bases to trimming and J lost 3 bases, with 10 bases between them. The CDR3 is 15 residues long.

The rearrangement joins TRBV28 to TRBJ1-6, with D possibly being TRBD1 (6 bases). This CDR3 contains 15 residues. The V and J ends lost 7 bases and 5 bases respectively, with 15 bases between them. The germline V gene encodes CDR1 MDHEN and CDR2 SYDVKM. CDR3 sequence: CASKGGNHNNSPLHF. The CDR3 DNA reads TGTGCCAGCAAGGGGGGGAACCACAATAATTCACCCCTCCACTTT.

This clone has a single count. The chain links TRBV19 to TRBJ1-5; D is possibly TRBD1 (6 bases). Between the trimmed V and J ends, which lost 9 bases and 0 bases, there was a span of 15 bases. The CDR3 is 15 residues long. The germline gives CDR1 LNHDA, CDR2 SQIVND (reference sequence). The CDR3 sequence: CASAGAAYSNQPQHF. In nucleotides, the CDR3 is TGTGCCAGCGCGGGGGCAGCATATAGCAATCAGCCCCAGCATTTT.

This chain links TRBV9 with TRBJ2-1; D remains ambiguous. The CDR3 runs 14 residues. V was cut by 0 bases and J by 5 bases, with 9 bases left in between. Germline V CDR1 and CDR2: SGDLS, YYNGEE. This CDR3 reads CASSVGDSNNEQFF. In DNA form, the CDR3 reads TGTGCCAGCAGCGTAGGAGACTCGAACAATGAGCAGTTCTTC.

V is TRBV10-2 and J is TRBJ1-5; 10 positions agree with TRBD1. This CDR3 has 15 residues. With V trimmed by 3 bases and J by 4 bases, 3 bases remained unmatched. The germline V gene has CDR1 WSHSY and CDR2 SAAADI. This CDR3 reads CASSEVDRGNQPQHF. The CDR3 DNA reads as TGCGCCAGCAGTGAAGTGGACAGGGGGAATCAGCCCCAGCATTTT.

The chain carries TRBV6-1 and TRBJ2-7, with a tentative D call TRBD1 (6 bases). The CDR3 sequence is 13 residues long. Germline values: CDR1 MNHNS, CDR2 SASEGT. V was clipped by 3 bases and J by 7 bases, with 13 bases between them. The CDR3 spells CASSEVNRVEQYF. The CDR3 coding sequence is TGTGCCAGCAGTGAGGTAAACAGGGTTGAGCAGTACTTC.

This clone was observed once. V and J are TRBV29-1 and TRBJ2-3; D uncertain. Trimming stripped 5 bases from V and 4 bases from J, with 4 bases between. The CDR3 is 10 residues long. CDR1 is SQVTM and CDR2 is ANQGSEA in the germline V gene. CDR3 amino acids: CSVRADTQYF. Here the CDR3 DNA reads TGCAGCGTTCGGGCAGATACGCAGTATTTT.

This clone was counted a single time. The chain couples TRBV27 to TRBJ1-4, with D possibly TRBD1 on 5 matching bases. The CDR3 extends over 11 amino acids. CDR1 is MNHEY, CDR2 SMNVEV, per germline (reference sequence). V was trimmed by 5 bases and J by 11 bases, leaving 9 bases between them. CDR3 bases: TGTGCCAGCAGTGCGCGGGGGAAACTGTTTTTT. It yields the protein CASSARGKLFF. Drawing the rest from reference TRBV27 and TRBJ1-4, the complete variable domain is EAQVTQNPRYLITVTGKKLTVTCSQNMNHEYMSWYRQDPGLGLRQIYYSMNVEVTDKGDVPEGYKVSRKEKRNFPLILESPSPNQTSLYFCASSARGKLFFGSGTQLSVL.